This T cell receptor (beta chain) appears in the sequencing data of a study of cytomegalovirus exposure and HLA in healthy donors. The PCR contained 60 Vbeta and 13 Jbeta primers. The protocol was immunoSEQ multiplex PCR, while the TCRdb copy is restricted to in-frame clones and leaves out a portion. The sample carries some 130,000 clones, around 86% recorded once. About this clone: Its antigen is unidentified.

V shed 3 bases and J shed 4 bases, with 9 bases lying between them. Germline V gives CDR1 MNHNS, CDR2 SASEGT. This CDR3 comprises 14 residues. Overall study findings and caveats: Later genetic work tied a missense DCLRE1C variant to beta-chain V and J trimming.

Sequencing was carried out using PBMCs. The chain carries TRBV6-1 and TRBJ2-2; possibly TRBD1 for D (6 bases). The source of this sequence is a woman in her 50s in good health and CMV-seropositive. CDR3 loop: CASSDTGSTGELFF. The CDR3 coding sequence is TGTGCCAGCAGTGATACAGGGAGCACCGGGGAGCTGTTTTTT.